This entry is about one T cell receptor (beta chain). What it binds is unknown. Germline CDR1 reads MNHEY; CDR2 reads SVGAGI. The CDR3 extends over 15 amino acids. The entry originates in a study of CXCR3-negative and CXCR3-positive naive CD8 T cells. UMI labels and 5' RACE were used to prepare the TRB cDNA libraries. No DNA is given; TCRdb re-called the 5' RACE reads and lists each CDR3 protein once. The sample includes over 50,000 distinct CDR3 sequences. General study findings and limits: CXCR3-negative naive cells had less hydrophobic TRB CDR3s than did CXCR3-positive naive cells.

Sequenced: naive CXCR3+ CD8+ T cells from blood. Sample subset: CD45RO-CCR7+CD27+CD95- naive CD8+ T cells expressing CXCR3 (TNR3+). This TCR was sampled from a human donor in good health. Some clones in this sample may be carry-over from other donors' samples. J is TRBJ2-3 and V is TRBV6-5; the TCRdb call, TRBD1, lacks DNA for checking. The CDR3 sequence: CASSYSIARGDTQYF.